This entry features one TCR beta chain sequence. Only one count was recorded for this clone. The antigen it binds to is not known. Within one base of it there is no much larger clone, and no base qualities were kept. This sample stems from a study of tumor-infiltrating lymphocytes in localized non-small cell lung cancer (dated by TCRdb to the early 2020s). About the full investigation: The cohort included patients whose samples were collected after neoadjuvant chemotherapy, as well as both smokers and never-smokers and several histologies. From each patient came resected tumor tissue plus uninvolved lung tissue from that same patient, and the uninvolved lung tissue was described as non-adjacent to the tumor. Alongside flow cytometry, multiplex immunofluorescence, RNA-seq, exome sequencing and proteomics, TCR sequencing was applied to the same patients as one of several integrated assays. In total, the ICON cohort consisted of over a hundred surgical patients with localized non-small cell lung cancer who had their tumors resected. For 55 to 60 patients, immunoSEQ T-cell fraction was compared between paired tumor and uninvolved lung.

General findings and caveats noted by the study authors: Recurrence-free survival showed no association with tumor T-cell fraction measured by TCR sequencing (p = 0.61). Consistent with immunofluorescence CD3 counts, TCRbeta sequencing supported greater T cell infiltration in tumors than in uninvolved lung tissue. TCR-derived T-cell fraction did not differ between the flow cytometry-defined immunotypes IM1 (good prognosis) and IM2 (poor prognosis). Assay coverage varied across patients depending on available tissue quantity, so only a subset of the cohort had TCR sequencing. Different pieces of the same tissue were used for different assays, so technical variation could not be separated from intratumor heterogeneity.

The first patient joined ICON in 2016, and enrollment wrapped up when the last patient was enrolled in late 2018. From a subcohort of some 76 patients, fresh tumor and matched uninvolved tissue were collected for in-depth immune analyses, including TCR sequencing. No cell sorting was done, and TCR sequencing was instead run on DNA isolated from bulk tissue. The immunoSEQ assay used for TCR sequencing gave the T-cell fraction in both tumor and uninvolved lung tissue. The paper's processing steps were these. To analyze survival, patients were divided into a high T-cell fraction group (upper tertile) and a low T-cell fraction group (lower two tertiles), and the two groups were compared using a log-rank test. A signed-rank test was used to test differences in T-cell fraction between paired tumor and uninvolved lung samples. TCRdb mirrors the immuneACCESS table, restricted to in-frame sequences. Some clones are absent from its copies; in checked studies, under half trace to an unresolved V gene, and the reason for the others is unknown. That table furnishes V, J and clone size, whereas the DNA furnished D and trimming. The sample table shows 14,000 or so clones, and more than 65% are seen once. The top ten constitute roughly 4% of the sample.

The V end loses 1 base and the J end loses 1 base, and a stretch of 10 bases separates them. The germline V gene encodes CDR1 SEHNR and CDR2 FQNEAQ (reference sequence). Including cysteine and phenylalanine, the CDR3 has 15 amino acids. Of the read, only the CDR3 DNA is kept; its 45 bases are in frame from base 1. This clonotype was sampled from a human donor with non-small cell lung cancer. The sequence joins TRBV7-9 to TRBJ1-1; no D gene can be assigned with confidence. Material for sequencing was lung tumor tissue. The encoded CDR3 is CASSLVRVENTEAFF. The base sequence is TGTGCCAGCAGCTTAGTAAGGGTGGAGAACACTGAAGCTTTCTTT.